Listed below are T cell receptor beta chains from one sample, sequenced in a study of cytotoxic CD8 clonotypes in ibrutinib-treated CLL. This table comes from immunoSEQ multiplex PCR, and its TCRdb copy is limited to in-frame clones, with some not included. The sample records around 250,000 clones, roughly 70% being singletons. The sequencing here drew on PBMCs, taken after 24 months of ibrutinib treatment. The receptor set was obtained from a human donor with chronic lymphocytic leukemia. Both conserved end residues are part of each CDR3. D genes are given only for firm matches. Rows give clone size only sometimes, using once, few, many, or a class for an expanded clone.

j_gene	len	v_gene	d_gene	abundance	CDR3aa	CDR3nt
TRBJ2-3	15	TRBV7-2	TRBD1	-	CASSRGTGRTDTQYF	TGTGCCAGCAGCCGAGGGACAGGGAGGACAGATACGCAGTATTTT
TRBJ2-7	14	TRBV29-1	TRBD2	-	CSVRAGGSGHEQYF	TGCAGCGTGCGGGCGGGAGGCTCGGGACACGAGCAGTACTTC
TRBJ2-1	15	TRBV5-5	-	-	CASSLGAPGYNEQFF	TGTGCCAGCAGCCTCGGGGCCCCTGGGTACAATGAGCAGTTCTTC
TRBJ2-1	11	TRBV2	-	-	CASRSETQQFF	TGTGCCAGCAGGTCGGAGACTCAGCAGTTCTTC
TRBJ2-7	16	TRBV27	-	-	CASSFLPDGFTYEQYF	TGTGCCAGCAGTTTTCTCCCGGACGGGTTCACCTACGAGCAGTACTTC
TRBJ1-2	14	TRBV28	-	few	CASSFGQNIYGYTF	TGTGCCAGCAGTTTTGGACAGAACATCTATGGCTACACCTTC
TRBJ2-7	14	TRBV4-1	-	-	CASSQAAGSYEQYF	TGCGCCAGCAGCCAAGCGGCGGGCTCCTACGAGCAGTACTTC
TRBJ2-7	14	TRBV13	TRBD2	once	CASSLGTSGYEQYF	TGTGCCAGCAGCTTAGGGACTAGCGGCTACGAGCAGTACTTC
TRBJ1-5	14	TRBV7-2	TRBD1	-	CASSSGQGSQPQHF	TGTGCCAGCAGCTCAGGACAGGGATCTCAGCCCCAGCATTTT
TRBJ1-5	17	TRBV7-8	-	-	CASSLAISQDSNQPQHF	TGTGCCAGCAGCTTAGCGATATCGCAGGACAGCAATCAGCCCCAGCATTTT
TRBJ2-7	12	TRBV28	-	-	CASSFGIYEQYF	TGTGCCAGCAGTTTCGGGATCTACGAGCAGTACTTC
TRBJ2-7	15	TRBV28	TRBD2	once	CASSQTSGRPYEQYF	TGTGCCAGCAGTCAGACTAGCGGGAGGCCATACGAGCAGTACTTC
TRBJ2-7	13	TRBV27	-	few	CASSLQDSGKQYF	TGTGCCAGCAGTTTACAGGACAGTGGCAAGCAGTACTTC
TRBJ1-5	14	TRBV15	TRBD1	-	CATSSDREEVAQHF	TGTGCCACCAGCAGCGACAGGGAAGAGGTGGCCCAGCATTTT
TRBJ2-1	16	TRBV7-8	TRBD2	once	CASSPIAGTRGHEQFF	TGTGCCAGCAGCCCGATAGCGGGAACGAGGGGCCATGAGCAGTTCTTC
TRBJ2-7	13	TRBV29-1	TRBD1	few	CSVRVTGDYEQYF	TGCAGCGTCCGAGTAACAGGGGACTACGAGCAGTACTTC
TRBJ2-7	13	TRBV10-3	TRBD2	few	CAIGTSGSDEQYF	TGTGCCATAGGGACTAGCGGGAGTGACGAGCAGTACTTC
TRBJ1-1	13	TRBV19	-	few	CASIAGLSTEAFF	TGTGCCAGTATAGCAGGGCTGAGCACTGAAGCTTTCTTT
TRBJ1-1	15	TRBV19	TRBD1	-	CASSTIGTGVTEAFF	TGTGCCAGTAGCACAATCGGGACAGGGGTGACTGAAGCTTTCTTT
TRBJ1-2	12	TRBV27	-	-	CASSFTGQGYTF	TGTGCCAGCAGTTTTACAGGGCAAGGCTACACCTTC
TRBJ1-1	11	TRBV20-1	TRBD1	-	CSGQGDTEAFF	TGCAGTGGGCAGGGGGATACTGAAGCTTTCTTT
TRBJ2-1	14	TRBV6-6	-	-	CASSYFDSGNEQFF	TGTGCCAGCAGTTACTTCGACTCCGGCAATGAGCAGTTCTTC
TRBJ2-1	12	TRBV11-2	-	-	CASSPVYNEQFF	TGTGCCAGCAGCCCCGTCTACAATGAGCAGTTCTTC
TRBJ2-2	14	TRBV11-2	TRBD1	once	CATRQGVETGELFF	TGTGCCACCAGACAGGGGGTGGAAACCGGGGAGCTGTTTTTT
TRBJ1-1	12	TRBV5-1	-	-	CASSLEFTEAFF	TGCGCCAGCAGCTTGGAATTTACTGAAGCTTTCTTT
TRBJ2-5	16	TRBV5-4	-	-	CASSPGGRSETETQYF	TGTGCCAGCAGCCCTGGGGGACGCTCCGAAACGGAGACCCAGTACTTC
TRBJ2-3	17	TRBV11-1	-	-	CASSSERTEFSTDTQYF	TGTGCCAGCAGCTCAGAGCGAACAGAGTTTAGCACAGATACGCAGTATTTT
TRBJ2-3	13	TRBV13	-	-	CASPGEITDTQYF	TGTGCCAGCCCGGGGGAAATCACAGATACGCAGTATTTT
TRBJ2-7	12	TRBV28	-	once	CASTGEYYEQYF	TGTGCCAGCACAGGGGAATACTACGAGCAGTACTTC
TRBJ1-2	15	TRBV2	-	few	CASSRTETTNYGYTF	TGTGCCAGCAGCCGGACAGAAACTACTAACTATGGCTACACCTTC
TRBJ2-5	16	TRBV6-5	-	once	CASSYSGAAGEETQYF	TGTGCCAGCAGTTACTCGGGGGCCGCCGGGGAAGAGACCCAGTACTTC
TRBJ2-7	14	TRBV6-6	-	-	CASSPMLPSYEQYF	TGTGCCAGCAGCCCAATGCTTCCCAGCTACGAGCAGTACTTC
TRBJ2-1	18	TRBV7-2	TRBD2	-	CASSLNPGTSGRALEQFF	TGTGCCAGCAGCCTCAATCCCGGGACTAGCGGGAGGGCCCTTGAGCAGTTCTTC
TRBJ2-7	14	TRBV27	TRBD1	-	CASSPDRPLYEQYF	TGTGCCAGCAGTCCGGACAGGCCTCTTTACGAGCAGTACTTC
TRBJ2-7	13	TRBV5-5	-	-	CASSSAAFYEQYF	TGTGCCAGCAGCTCCGCGGCCTTCTACGAGCAGTACTTC
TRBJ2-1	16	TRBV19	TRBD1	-	CASSIGTGTGTNEQFF	TGTGCCAGTAGTATAGGTACCGGGACAGGGACCAATGAGCAGTTCTTC
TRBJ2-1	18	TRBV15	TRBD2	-	CATSSQRVRQAGVDEQFF	TGTGCCACCAGCAGTCAAAGGGTTAGGCAAGCGGGAGTGGATGAGCAGTTCTTC
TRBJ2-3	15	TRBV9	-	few	CASSVASGFTDTQYF	TGTGCCAGCAGCGTAGCGTCGGGTTTCACAGATACGCAGTATTTT
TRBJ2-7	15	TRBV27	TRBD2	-	CASSTPLAGGYEQYF	TGTGCCAGCAGTACGCCTCTAGCGGGAGGATACGAGCAGTACTTC
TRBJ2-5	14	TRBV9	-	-	CASSVGGAQETQYF	TGTGCCAGCAGCGTGGGGGGGGCCCAAGAGACCCAGTACTTC
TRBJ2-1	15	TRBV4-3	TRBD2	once	CASSQGLAGVYEQFF	TGCGCCAGCAGCCAAGGACTAGCGGGAGTCTATGAGCAGTTCTTC
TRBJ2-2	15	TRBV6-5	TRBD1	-	CASSSPRQGTGELFF	TGTGCCAGCAGTTCCCCCCGACAGGGCACCGGGGAGCTGTTTTTT
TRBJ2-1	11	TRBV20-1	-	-	CSSLSYNEQFF	TGCAGTTCCCTCTCCTACAATGAGCAGTTCTTC
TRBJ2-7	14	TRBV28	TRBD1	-	CASSLPGTAREQYF	TGTGCCAGCAGTCTACCCGGGACAGCCCGGGAGCAGTACTTC
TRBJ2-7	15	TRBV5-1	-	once	CASSARGENHYEQYF	TGCGCCAGCAGCGCTCGAGGGGAGAATCACTACGAGCAGTACTTC
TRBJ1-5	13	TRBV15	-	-	CATSWGSNQPQHF	TGTGCCACCAGCTGGGGGAGCAATCAGCCCCAGCATTTT